A selection of T cell receptor beta chains follows, all from one sample in a study of T cell responses to AZD1222 COVID-19 vaccine. The data were produced by immunoSEQ multiplex PCR, yet TCRdb's version contains in-frame clones alone and is incomplete. The sample contains approximately 140,000 clones, 70% to 90% of which appear only once. Specimen: peripheral blood, collected on day 0 of AZD1222 vaccination. These receptors were obtained from an adult in good health. Both conserved end residues are part of each CDR3. D genes are given only for firm matches. Not every row has a clone size; where given, it reads once, few, many or a size class.

clone_size: .
d_call: TRBD1
j_call: TRBJ1-5
v_call: TRBV5-8
cdr3_nt: TGTGCCAGCAGTTCCGGGACAGGGGGCCATAGCAATCAGCCCCAGCATTTT
cdr3_aa: CASSSGTGGHSNQPQHF

clone_size: once
d_call: .
j_call: TRBJ2-5
v_call: TRBV2
cdr3_nt: TGTGCCAGCAAAGGCAGGGTAAACCAAGAGACCCAGTACTTC
cdr3_aa: CASKGRVNQETQYF

clone_size: .
d_call: .
j_call: TRBJ1-2
v_call: TRBV9
cdr3_nt: TGTGCCAGCAGCGTCGGGACAACTAACTATGGCTACACCTTC
cdr3_aa: CASSVGTTNYGYTF

clone_size: .
d_call: .
j_call: TRBJ1-4
v_call: TRBV5-1
cdr3_nt: TGCGCCAGCAGCTTGAGTACAACTAATGAAAAACTGTTTTTT
cdr3_aa: CASSLSTTNEKLFF

clone_size: .
d_call: .
j_call: TRBJ1-2
v_call: TRBV19
cdr3_nt: TGTGCCAGTAGTATAGATCGGGGACGTCTATCTAACTATGGCTACACCTTC
cdr3_aa: CASSIDRGRLSNYGYTF

clone_size: .
d_call: .
j_call: TRBJ2-5
v_call: TRBV3-1/TRBV3-2
cdr3_nt: TGTGCCAGCAGCGCTGCGGGGGCCGGGATCCAGTACTTC
cdr3_aa: CASSAAGAGIQYF

clone_size: .
d_call: TRBD1
j_call: TRBJ1-2
v_call: TRBV5-1
cdr3_nt: TGCGCCAGCAGCCCGACAGGGGGGACCCTCTATGGCTACACCTTC
cdr3_aa: CASSPTGGTLYGYTF

clone_size: .
d_call: .
j_call: TRBJ1-1
v_call: TRBV20-1
cdr3_nt: TGCAGTGCTAGGGGGGACACTGAAGCTTTCTTT
cdr3_aa: CSARGDTEAFF

clone_size: .
d_call: .
j_call: TRBJ1-2
v_call: TRBV18
cdr3_nt: TGTGCCAGCTCACTTCAGCCCGTGTCCCTGCGGAACTATGGCTACACCTTC
cdr3_aa: CASSLQPVSLRNYGYTF

clone_size: .
d_call: .
j_call: TRBJ2-1
v_call: TRBV5-6
cdr3_nt: TGTGCCAGCACTACAACTACCGAATCCTACAATGAGCAGTTCTTC
cdr3_aa: CASTTTTESYNEQFF

clone_size: .
d_call: TRBD1
j_call: TRBJ2-1
v_call: TRBV19
cdr3_nt: TGTGCCAGTAGTAGACAGGGGTCCTACAATGAGCAGTTCTTC
cdr3_aa: CASSRQGSYNEQFF

clone_size: once
d_call: TRBD1
j_call: TRBJ1-5
v_call: TRBV7-2
cdr3_nt: TGTGCCAGCAGCTCCCGACAGGGGTATCATCAGCCCCAGCATTTT
cdr3_aa: CASSSRQGYHQPQHF

clone_size: .
d_call: .
j_call: TRBJ1-5
v_call: TRBV4-1
cdr3_nt: TGCGCCAGCAGCCAACACGGTAATCAGCCCCAGCATTTT
cdr3_aa: CASSQHGNQPQHF

clone_size: .
d_call: TRBD2
j_call: TRBJ2-7
v_call: TRBV28
cdr3_nt: TGTGCCAGCAGTTCGCCCTCTTCTAGCGGGAGGTCCTACGAGCAGTACTTC
cdr3_aa: CASSSPSSSGRSYEQYF

clone_size: .
d_call: .
j_call: TRBJ2-1
v_call: TRBV21-1
cdr3_nt: TGTGCCAGCAGCGAAACCAGCAAAAACAATGAGCAGTTCTTC
cdr3_aa: CASSETSKNNEQFF

clone_size: once
d_call: .
j_call: TRBJ1-6
v_call: TRBV15
cdr3_nt: TGTGCCACCAGCAGAGACCCCCAGGGGCTACGGAATTCACCCCTCCACTTT
cdr3_aa: CATSRDPQGLRNSPLHF

clone_size: .
d_call: .
j_call: TRBJ2-1
v_call: TRBV4-3
cdr3_nt: TGCGCCAGCAGCCTTGGGCTGGGTTACAATGAGCAGTTCTTC
cdr3_aa: CASSLGLGYNEQFF

clone_size: .
d_call: .
j_call: TRBJ2-3
v_call: TRBV6-5
cdr3_nt: TGTGCCAGCAGGGCCAGGGTGAACACAGATACGCAGTATTTT
cdr3_aa: CASRARVNTDTQYF

clone_size: .
d_call: .
j_call: TRBJ1-2
v_call: TRBV7-9
cdr3_nt: TGTGCCAGCAGCTTAGGAGGGGAGATCTACTATGGCTACACCTTC
cdr3_aa: CASSLGGEIYYGYTF

clone_size: once
d_call: TRBD1
j_call: TRBJ1-3
v_call: TRBV30
cdr3_nt: TGTGCCTGGAGACAGACAGGGCCCATATATTTT
cdr3_aa: CAWRQTGPIYF

clone_size: .
d_call: .
j_call: TRBJ2-2
v_call: TRBV7-2
cdr3_nt: TGTGCCAGCAGCGCGGGACCCGGGGAGCTGTTTTTT
cdr3_aa: CASSAGPGELFF

clone_size: .
d_call: .
j_call: TRBJ1-2
v_call: TRBV2
cdr3_nt: TGTGCCAGCAGTGAAGCTCGAAGTGCGACAGGCTACACCTTC
cdr3_aa: CASSEARSATGYTF

clone_size: .
d_call: .
j_call: TRBJ2-3
v_call: TRBV9
cdr3_nt: TGTGCCAGCAGCGTAGACGGGAAAGCAGATACGCAGTATTTT
cdr3_aa: CASSVDGKADTQYF

clone_size: once
d_call: .
j_call: TRBJ2-1
v_call: TRBV19
cdr3_nt: TGTGCCAGTAAGAGAGGTGCGGGACCCCCCTACAATGAGCAGTTCTTC
cdr3_aa: CASKRGAGPPYNEQFF

clone_size: .
d_call: TRBD1
j_call: TRBJ1-3
v_call: TRBV30
cdr3_nt: TGTGCCTGGAATTGGGGACAGGGGCGGAACACCATATATTTT
cdr3_aa: CAWNWGQGRNTIYF

clone_size: once
d_call: TRBD2
j_call: TRBJ2-3
v_call: TRBV7-3
cdr3_nt: TGTGCCAGCAGCTTAATGAGGCGGGAGGAGGGCACAGATACGCAGTATTTT
cdr3_aa: CASSLMRREEGTDTQYF

clone_size: .
d_call: .
j_call: TRBJ2-7
v_call: TRBV6-1
cdr3_nt: TGTGCCAGCAGTGACTACTTTTTACGGACAGATTACGAGCAGTACTTC
cdr3_aa: CASSDYFLRTDYEQYF

clone_size: .
d_call: .
j_call: TRBJ1-5
v_call: TRBV21-1
cdr3_nt: TGTGCCAGCAGCAAAAAGACTCTCAATAGCAATCAGCCCCAGCATTTT
cdr3_aa: CASSKKTLNSNQPQHF

clone_size: .
d_call: TRBD1
j_call: TRBJ1-2
v_call: TRBV7-2
cdr3_nt: TGTGCCAGCAGCTCCCCGGGACAGGGGGGTTACTATGGCTACACCTTC
cdr3_aa: CASSSPGQGGYYGYTF

clone_size: .
d_call: .
j_call: TRBJ2-7
v_call: TRBV11-2
cdr3_nt: TGTGCCAGCAGCGGTATTCGGGACCTCTACGAGCAGTACTTC
cdr3_aa: CASSGIRDLYEQYF

clone_size: .
d_call: TRBD1
j_call: TRBJ1-5
v_call: TRBV7-8
cdr3_nt: TGTGCCAGCAGCCCCCGGGCCCCGACAGGGAGCAATCAGCCCCAGCATTTT
cdr3_aa: CASSPRAPTGSNQPQHF

clone_size: .
d_call: .
j_call: TRBJ2-1
v_call: TRBV7-2
cdr3_nt: TGTGCCAGCAGCTTTATTTGGACTAATGAGCAGTTCTTC
cdr3_aa: CASSFIWTNEQFF

clone_size: .
d_call: .
j_call: TRBJ1-2
v_call: TRBV6-5
cdr3_nt: TGTGCCAGCAGTTACGATCGGGTACGGGATGGCTACACCTTC
cdr3_aa: CASSYDRVRDGYTF

clone_size: once
d_call: TRBD1
j_call: TRBJ2-3
v_call: TRBV5-4
cdr3_nt: TGTGCCAGCAGCGTCGACAGGGGGCTGACAGATACGCAGTATTTT
cdr3_aa: CASSVDRGLTDTQYF

clone_size: .
d_call: .
j_call: TRBJ2-3
v_call: TRBV15
cdr3_nt: TGTGCCACCAGCAGAGAGAGGGGGACAATTACTAGCACAGATACGCAGTATTTT
cdr3_aa: CATSRERGTITSTDTQYF

clone_size: .
d_call: .
j_call: TRBJ1-5
v_call: TRBV7-6
cdr3_nt: TGTGCCAGCAGCCCGACGACGTCGTCGGTACCCCAGCATTTT
cdr3_aa: CASSPTTSSVPQHF

clone_size: .
d_call: .
j_call: TRBJ1-2
v_call: TRBV14
cdr3_nt: TGTGCCAGCAGCCCCGCCCGAAGCTCTTACTATGGCTACACCTTC
cdr3_aa: CASSPARSSYYGYTF

clone_size: .
d_call: .
j_call: TRBJ1-1
v_call: TRBV6-5
cdr3_nt: TGTGCCAGCCTGAACCCGTCCACTGAAGCTTTCTTT
cdr3_aa: CASLNPSTEAFF

clone_size: .
d_call: TRBD1
j_call: TRBJ1-2
v_call: TRBV4-3
cdr3_nt: TGCGCCAGCAGCCAAGAGACTACAGGGGGCGGCTATGGCTACACCTTC
cdr3_aa: CASSQETTGGGYGYTF

clone_size: .
d_call: .
j_call: TRBJ1-1
v_call: TRBV6-5
cdr3_nt: TGTGCCAGCAGTTACTCCGGACGGAGGAACACTGAAGCTTTCTTT
cdr3_aa: CASSYSGRRNTEAFF

clone_size: .
d_call: TRBD2
j_call: TRBJ2-7
v_call: TRBV7-2
cdr3_nt: TGTGCCAGCAGCTCCGTCCGGCGTAGCGGGAGAAGGGGCGAGCAGTACTTC
cdr3_aa: CASSSVRRSGRRGEQYF

clone_size: .
d_call: .
j_call: TRBJ2-3
v_call: TRBV5-1
cdr3_nt: TGCGCCAGCAGACAGGCGCCCAGGGATACGCAGTATTTT
cdr3_aa: CASRQAPRDTQYF

clone_size: .
d_call: .
j_call: TRBJ2-1
v_call: TRBV7-2
cdr3_nt: TGTGCCAGCAGCTTATTCTTCCAGGGATCCTACAATGAGCAGTTCTTC
cdr3_aa: CASSLFFQGSYNEQFF

clone_size: few
d_call: .
j_call: TRBJ1-6
v_call: TRBV6-1
cdr3_nt: TGTGCCAGCAGTGGGGCCGGGGGTTTGGTAAATTCACCCCTCCACTTT
cdr3_aa: CASSGAGGLVNSPLHF

clone_size: .
d_call: TRBD1
j_call: TRBJ1-4
v_call: TRBV7-6
cdr3_nt: TGTGCCAGCAGCTCCTCCGGGACAGGGAATGAAAAACTGTTTTTT
cdr3_aa: CASSSSGTGNEKLFF

clone_size: .
d_call: TRBD1
j_call: TRBJ1-2
v_call: TRBV4-2
cdr3_nt: TGTGCCAGCAGGACGGACAGGGGGGGGTATGGCTACACCTTC
cdr3_aa: CASRTDRGGYGYTF

clone_size: .
d_call: .
j_call: TRBJ2-1
v_call: TRBV9
cdr3_nt: TGTGCCAGCAGCGTAGTGGGCCGCTTCGACGATGAGCAGTTCTTC
cdr3_aa: CASSVVGRFDDEQFF